This TCR beta chain was sequenced in a study of Graves' ophthalmopathy and Graves' hyperthyroidism. Turning to the study itself: Stable hyperthyroidism referred to disease that showed no ophthalmopathy within 18 months of follow-up.

This clonotype was seen many times. As yet, its antigen is unknown. If patients had other autoimmune diseases, uncontrolled infections, pregnancy or lactation, they were excluded. Amplification targeted the TCR beta CDR3 regions, with RNA transcripts as the source material. The first-round RT-PCR employed HTBI primers together with the Qiagen OneStep RT-PCR kit. A multiplex PCR was then performed as the second round. MiXCR was run by TCRdb on the multiplex PCR reads, yielding one entry per CDR3 protein. The sample has about 500,000 distinct CDR3 sequences, under 45% seen once. Findings of the study overall: Also, most clonotypes expanded in the thyroid above 0.001 frequency appeared in blood.

Between the trimmed V and J ends, which lost 6 bases and 5 bases, there was a span of 13 bases. The CDR3 sequence is 13 residues long. The chain is built from TRBV12-3 or TRBV12-4 and TRBJ2-5; D is perhaps TRBD1 (6 bases). Material: peripheral blood or thyroid tissue (not recorded which). The sequence derives from an adult man with Graves' hyperthyroidism. The DNA for the CDR3 is TGTGCCAGCAGCCAGGGGTCGGTGGAGACCCAGTACTTC. Its translation: CASSQGSVETQYF.